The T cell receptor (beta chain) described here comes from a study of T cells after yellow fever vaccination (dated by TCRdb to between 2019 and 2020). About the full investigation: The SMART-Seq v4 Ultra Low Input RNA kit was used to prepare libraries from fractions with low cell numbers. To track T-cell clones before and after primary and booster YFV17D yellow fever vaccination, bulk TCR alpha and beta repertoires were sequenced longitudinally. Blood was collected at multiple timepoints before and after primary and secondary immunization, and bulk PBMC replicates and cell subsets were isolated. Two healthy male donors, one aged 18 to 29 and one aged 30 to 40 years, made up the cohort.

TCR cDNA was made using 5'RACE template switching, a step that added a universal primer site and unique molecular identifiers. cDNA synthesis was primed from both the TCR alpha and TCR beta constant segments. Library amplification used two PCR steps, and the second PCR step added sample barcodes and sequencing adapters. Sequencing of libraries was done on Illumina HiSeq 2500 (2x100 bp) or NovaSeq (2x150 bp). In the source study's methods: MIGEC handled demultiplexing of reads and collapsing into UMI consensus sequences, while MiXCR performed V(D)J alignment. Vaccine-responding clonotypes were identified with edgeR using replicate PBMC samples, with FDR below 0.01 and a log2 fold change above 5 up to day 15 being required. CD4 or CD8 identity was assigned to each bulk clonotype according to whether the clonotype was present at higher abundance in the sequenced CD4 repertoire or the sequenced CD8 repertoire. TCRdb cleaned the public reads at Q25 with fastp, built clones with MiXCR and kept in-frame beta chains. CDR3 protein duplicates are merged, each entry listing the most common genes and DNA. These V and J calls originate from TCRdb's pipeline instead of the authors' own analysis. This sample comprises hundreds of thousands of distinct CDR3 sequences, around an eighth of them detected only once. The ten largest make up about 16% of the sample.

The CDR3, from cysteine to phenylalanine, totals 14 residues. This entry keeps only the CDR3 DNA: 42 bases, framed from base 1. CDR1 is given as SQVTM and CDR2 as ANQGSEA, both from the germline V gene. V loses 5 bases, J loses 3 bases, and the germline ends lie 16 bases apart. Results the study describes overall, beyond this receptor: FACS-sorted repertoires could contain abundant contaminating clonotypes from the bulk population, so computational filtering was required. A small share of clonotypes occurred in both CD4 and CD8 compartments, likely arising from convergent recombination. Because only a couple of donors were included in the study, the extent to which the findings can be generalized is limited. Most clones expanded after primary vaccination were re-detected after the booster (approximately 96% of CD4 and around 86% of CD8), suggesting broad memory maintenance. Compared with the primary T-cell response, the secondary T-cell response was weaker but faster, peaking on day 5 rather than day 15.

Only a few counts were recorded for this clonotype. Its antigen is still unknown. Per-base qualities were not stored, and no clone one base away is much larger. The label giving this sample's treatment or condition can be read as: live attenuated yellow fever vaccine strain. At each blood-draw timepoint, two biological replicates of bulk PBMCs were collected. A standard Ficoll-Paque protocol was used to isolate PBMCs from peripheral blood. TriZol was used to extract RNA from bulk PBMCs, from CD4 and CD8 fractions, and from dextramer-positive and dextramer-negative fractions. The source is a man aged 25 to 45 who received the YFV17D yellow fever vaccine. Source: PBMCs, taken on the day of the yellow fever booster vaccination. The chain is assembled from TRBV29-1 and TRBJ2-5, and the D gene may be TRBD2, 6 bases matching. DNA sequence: TGCAGCGTTAACTCACAGGAGGGGAAAGAGACCCAGTACTTC. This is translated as CSVNSQEGKETQYF.